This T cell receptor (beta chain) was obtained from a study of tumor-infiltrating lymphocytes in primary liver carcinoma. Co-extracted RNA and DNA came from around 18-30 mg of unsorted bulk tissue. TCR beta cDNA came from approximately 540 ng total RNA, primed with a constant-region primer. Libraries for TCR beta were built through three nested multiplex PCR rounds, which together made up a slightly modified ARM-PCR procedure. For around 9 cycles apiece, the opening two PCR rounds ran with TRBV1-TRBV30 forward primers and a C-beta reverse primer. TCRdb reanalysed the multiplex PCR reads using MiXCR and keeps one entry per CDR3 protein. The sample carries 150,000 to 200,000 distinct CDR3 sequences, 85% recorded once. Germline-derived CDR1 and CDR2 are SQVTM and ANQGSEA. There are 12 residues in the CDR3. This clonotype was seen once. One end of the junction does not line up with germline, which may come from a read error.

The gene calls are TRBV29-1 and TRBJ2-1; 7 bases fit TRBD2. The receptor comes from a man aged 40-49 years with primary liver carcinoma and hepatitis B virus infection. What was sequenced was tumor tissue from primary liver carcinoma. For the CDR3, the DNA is TGCAGCGGGGTACGGGAGGTCGATGAGCACCTCTTC. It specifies CSGVREVDEHLF.